What follows is one T cell receptor (beta chain) and its context. Its antigen remains unidentified. Those who donated were healthy HIV-negative adults, with no recent acute infections or vaccinations reported. Method: immunoSEQ multiplex PCR; TCRdb's copy keeps in-frame clones and lacks some. The repertoire consists of 2 million to 2.5 million clones, with under 95% occurring once and the leading ten covering around 0.4%. Looked up from germline, CDR1 is DFQATT and CDR2 is SNEGSKA (reference sequence). There are 11 residues in the CDR3. Trimming took 3 bases from V and 5 from J, leaving 6 bases between them. These data are taken from a study of shared clonotypes between healthy human individuals. Study-level findings and limits: Shared across several donors were about 4.6% of the naive CD4 clonotypes.

The chain uses TRBV20-1 and TRBJ2-3; no firm D call. This sequence was found in a man aged 18 to 35 in good health. Some clones in this sample may be carry-over from other donors' samples. The specimen sequenced was naive CD4+ T cells from PBMCs. Regarding subset: CD45RA+ positively selected. CDR3 DNA sequence: TGCAGTGCTAGTACTATAGATACGCAGTATTTT. Amino acids: CSASTIDTQYF.